Here is one TCR beta chain with its context. This clone was detected a few times. Its antigen remains unidentified. Base qualities are not provided; no much larger clone lies one nucleotide away. The record originates from a study of CD4 T cells in relation to SARS-CoV-2 and coronaviruses (dated by TCRdb to the early 2020s). Looking at the study overall: The full convalescent cohort of roughly eleven patients had a median age of almost 40 years, ranging from roughly 21 to 80 years. Shared crossreactive spike epitopes were mapped to their HLA restriction using patient-derived lymphoblastoid cell lines. Expansion assays from other donors in the study were sequenced with a different, Illumina-based TCR-beta assay. The approximately 12 convalescent patients included 8 males and 4 females; two subjects were Hispanic. At the level of individual TCR clonotypes, the study measured memory CD4+ T cell crossreactivity between SARS-CoV-2 spike protein and common cold coronavirus spike proteins. Samples from a few pre-COVID donors and the naive versus memory experiments were sequenced with the Adaptive Biotechnologies TCR-sequencing kit; other data were Illumina-based.

Paper-wide results and their limitations: Since the crossreactivity analysis centred on spike protein, crossreactivity against other viral proteins was not assessed. In roughly 65% of donors, memory CD4+ clonotypes turned up that crossrecognized SARS-CoV-2 and at least one common cold coronavirus spike. Naive versus memory sequencing indicated the assay detects memory recall responses rather than primary responses primed during culture. Compared with monoreactive clones, crossreactive clones had significantly weaker SARS-CoV-2-driven expansion, a result consistent with antigenic imprinting. Small numbers of patients and of tested TCRs were a limitation of the study. Because no donor provided both pre-pandemic and post-infection samples, tracing the source of pre-existing responses was limited.

Uncultured naive and memory CD4+ T cell DNA received deep-resolution immunoSEQ TCR-beta sequencing. Concerning the study's data processing: During preprocessing, nonproductive sequences were removed, along with CDR3s that did not begin with C, did not end with F or W, or were shorter than 7 amino acids. Cultured and uncultured naive and memory CD4+ repertoires were searched for CDR3s previously identified as spike- and CEF-reactive. CDR3 homology was measured as pairwise Levenshtein distance, computed with the stringdist R package after trimming three terminal residues from each end. The source is immuneACCESS, and TCRdb retained only in-frame sequences with V and J called. Part of the clones is not carried over; for the studies checked, unresolved V genes explain less than half of this, and the remainder is unexplained. V and J calls and clone size are copied from that table; D and trimming were computed from the DNA. This sample is represented by around 37,000 clones; 80% to 90% of them were singletons. Approximately 3.1% of the sample lies in the top ten.

The germline V gene (reference sequence) specifies MNHNY as CDR1 and SVGAGI as CDR2. Trimming takes 5 bases off V and 3 bases off J; junction bases not matched to a gene: 11. The CDR3 starts with the cysteine, ends with the phenylalanine, and has 17 residues. Of all the DNA, just the CDR3 is kept, 51 bases in frame from base 1. To separate naive from memory CD4+ T cells, cryopreserved PBMCs first underwent CD4 enrichment and then EasySep naive CD4+ T cell enrichment. Ficoll-Paque PLUS gradient centrifugation was used to isolate PBMCs from either whole blood or leukapheresis product. PBMCs were either cryopreserved at -140°C or used fresh in the expansion assay. The QIAamp Micro DNA Kit was used to extract genomic DNA from the CD4+ T cells.

This receptor was obtained from an adult with COVID-19. The material sequenced was memory CD4+ T cells from PBMCs. In light of the paper, this sample's cell subset or site label describes: memory (non-naive) CD4+ T cells. The V and J genes are TRBV6-6 and TRBJ2-5, with 11 junctional bases fitting TRBD2. The base sequence is TGTGCCAGCAGTCCCACCGCATTTAGCGGGAGGGAAGAGACCCAGTACTTC. It encodes CASSPTAFSGREETQYF.